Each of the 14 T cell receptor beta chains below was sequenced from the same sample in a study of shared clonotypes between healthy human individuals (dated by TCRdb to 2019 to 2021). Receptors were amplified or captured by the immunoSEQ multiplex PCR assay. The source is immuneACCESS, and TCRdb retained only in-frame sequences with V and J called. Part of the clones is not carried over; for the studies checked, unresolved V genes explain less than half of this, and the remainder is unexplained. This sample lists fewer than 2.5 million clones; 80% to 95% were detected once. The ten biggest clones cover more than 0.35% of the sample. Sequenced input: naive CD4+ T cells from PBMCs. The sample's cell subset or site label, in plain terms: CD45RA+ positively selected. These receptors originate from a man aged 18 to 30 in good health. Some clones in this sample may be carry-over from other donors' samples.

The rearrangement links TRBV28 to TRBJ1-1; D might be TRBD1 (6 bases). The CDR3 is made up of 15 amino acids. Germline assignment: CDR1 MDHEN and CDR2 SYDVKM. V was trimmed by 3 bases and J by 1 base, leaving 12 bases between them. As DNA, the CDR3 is TGTGCCAGCAGTTTTTTGGAGGGGGGGAACACTGAAGCTTTCTTT. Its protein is CASSFLEGGNTEAFF.

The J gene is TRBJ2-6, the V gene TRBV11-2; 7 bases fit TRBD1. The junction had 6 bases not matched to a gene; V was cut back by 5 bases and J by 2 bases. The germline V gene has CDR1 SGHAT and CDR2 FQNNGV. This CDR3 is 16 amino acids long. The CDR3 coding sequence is TGTGCCAGCAGCCCCCGACAGGGCACTGGGGCCAACGTCCTGACTTTC. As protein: CASSPRQGTGANVLTF.

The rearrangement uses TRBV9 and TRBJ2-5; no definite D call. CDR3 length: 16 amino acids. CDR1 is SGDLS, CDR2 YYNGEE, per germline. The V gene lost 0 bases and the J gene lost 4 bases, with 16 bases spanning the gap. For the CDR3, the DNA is TGTGCCAGCAGCGTAGCTACTGAGTCGGTAGGAGAGACCCAGTACTTC. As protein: CASSVATESVGETQYF.

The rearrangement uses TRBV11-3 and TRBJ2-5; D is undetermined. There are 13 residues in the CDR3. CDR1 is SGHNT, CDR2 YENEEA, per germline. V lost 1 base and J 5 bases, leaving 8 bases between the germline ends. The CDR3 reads CASSLVGVETQYF. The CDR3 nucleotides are TGTGCCAGCAGCTTAGTTGGGGTGGAGACCCAGTACTTC. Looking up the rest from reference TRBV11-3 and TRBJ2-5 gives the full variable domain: EAGVVQSPRYKIIEKKQPVAFWCNPISGHNTLYWYLQNLGQGPELLIRYENEEAVDDSQLPKDRFSAERLKGVDSTLKIQPAELGDSAVYLCASSLVGVETQYFGPGTRLLVL.

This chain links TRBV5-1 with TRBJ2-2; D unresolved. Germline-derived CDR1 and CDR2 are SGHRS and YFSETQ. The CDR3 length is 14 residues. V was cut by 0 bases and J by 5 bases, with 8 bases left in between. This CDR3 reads CASSLAPSTGELFF. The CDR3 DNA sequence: TGCGCCAGCAGCTTGGCCCCTAGTACCGGGGAGCTGTTTTTT.

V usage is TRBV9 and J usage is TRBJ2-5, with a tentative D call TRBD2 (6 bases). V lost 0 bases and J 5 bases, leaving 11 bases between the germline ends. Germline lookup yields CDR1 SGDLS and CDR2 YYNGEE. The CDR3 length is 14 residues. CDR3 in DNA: TGTGCCAGCAGCGTAGCGGGGAGGTTGGAGACCCAGTACTTC. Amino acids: CASSVAGRLETQYF.

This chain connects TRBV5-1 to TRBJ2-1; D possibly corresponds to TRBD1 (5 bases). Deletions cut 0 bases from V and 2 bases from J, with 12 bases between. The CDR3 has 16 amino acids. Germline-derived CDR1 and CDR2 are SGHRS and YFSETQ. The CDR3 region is CASSLGRGQTYNEQFF. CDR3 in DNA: TGCGCCAGCAGCTTGGGTAGGGGCCAAACCTACAATGAGCAGTTCTTC.

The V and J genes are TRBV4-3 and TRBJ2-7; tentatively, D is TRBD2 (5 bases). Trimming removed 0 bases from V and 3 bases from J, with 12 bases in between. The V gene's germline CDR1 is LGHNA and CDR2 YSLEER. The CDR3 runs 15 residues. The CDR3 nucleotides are TGCGCCAGCAGCCAAGAACGGAGGAGATACTACGAGCAGTACTTC. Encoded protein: CASSQERRRYYEQYF.

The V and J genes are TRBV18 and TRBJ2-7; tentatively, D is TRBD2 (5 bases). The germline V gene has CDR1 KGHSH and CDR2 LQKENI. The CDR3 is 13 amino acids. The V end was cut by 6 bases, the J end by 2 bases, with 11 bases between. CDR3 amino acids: CASSSPGAYEQYF. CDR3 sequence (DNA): TGTGCCAGCTCCTCCCCCGGGGCCTACGAGCAGTACTTC.

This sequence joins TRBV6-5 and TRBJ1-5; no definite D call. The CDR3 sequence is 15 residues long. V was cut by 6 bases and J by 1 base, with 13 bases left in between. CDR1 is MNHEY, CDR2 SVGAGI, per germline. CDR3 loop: CASRIGGESNQPQHF. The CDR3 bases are TGTGCCAGCAGAATCGGCGGGGAAAGCAATCAGCCCCAGCATTTT.

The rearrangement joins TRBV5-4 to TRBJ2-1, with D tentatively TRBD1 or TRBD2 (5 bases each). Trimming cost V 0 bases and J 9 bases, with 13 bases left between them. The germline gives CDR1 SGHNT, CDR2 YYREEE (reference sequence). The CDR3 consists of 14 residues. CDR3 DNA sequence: TGTGCCAGCAGCTTGGTGGGGACCGACGGTGAGCAGTTCTTC. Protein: CASSLVGTDGEQFF.

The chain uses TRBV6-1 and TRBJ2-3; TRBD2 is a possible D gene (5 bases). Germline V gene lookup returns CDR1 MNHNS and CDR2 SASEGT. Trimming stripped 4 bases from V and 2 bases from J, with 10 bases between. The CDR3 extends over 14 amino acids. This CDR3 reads CASSGKRTTDTQYF. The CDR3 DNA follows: TGTGCCAGCAGTGGTAAGCGGACCACAGATACGCAGTATTTT.

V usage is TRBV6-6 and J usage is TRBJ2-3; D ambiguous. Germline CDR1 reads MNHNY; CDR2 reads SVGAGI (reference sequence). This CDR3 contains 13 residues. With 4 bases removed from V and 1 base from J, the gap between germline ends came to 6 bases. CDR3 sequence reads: CASSFARTDTQYF. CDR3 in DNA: TGTGCCAGCAGTTTCGCCCGCACAGATACGCAGTATTTT.

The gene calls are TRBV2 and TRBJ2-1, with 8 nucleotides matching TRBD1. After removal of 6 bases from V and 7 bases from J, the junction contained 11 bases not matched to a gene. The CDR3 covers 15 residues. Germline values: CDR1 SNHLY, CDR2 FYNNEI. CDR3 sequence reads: CASSANQGARNEQFF. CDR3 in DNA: TGTGCCAGCAGCGCAAATCAGGGGGCGCGTAATGAGCAGTTCTTC.